Listed below are T cell receptor beta chains from one sample, sequenced in a study of T cell repertoires in cytomegalovirus infection. TCRdb used MiXCR to reprocess the reads, holding one entry per CDR3 protein. This sample has a few hundred thousand distinct CDR3 sequences, with approximately 40% found just once. For these TCRs, the target antigens are not known. Sample: cultured PBMCs, taken from culture after CMV antigen stimulation. The receptors shown here come from a human donor in good health (CMV status not recorded). Some clones in this sample may be carry-over from other donors' samples. Each CDR3 is given with its conserved first and last residue. The order of the fields is V gene, D gene, J gene, clone size, CDR3 protein, CDR3 DNA. A D gene is named only where the DNA matches it firmly. Clone size is given for some rows only: seen once, a few or many times, or a class if the clone is expanded.

TRBV7-6	.	TRBJ2-5	.	CASSFMAAKQETQYF	TGTGCCAGCAGCTTTATGGCGGCCAAACAAGAGACCCAGTACTTC
TRBV7-6	TRBD1	TRBJ2-1	few	CASSDGQGWGNEQFF	TGTGCCAGCAGCGACGGACAGGGCTGGGGCAATGAGCAGTTCTTC
TRBV6-2/TRBV6-3	TRBD2	TRBJ2-7	.	CASRPSRSGSFYEQYF	TGTGCCAGCAGACCAAGTCGGAGCGGGAGTTTCTACGAGCAGTACTTC
TRBV6-5	.	TRBJ2-6	few	CASSYGGNPKGSSGANVLTF	TGTGCCAGCAGTTACGGGGGAAACCCAAAAGGCAGCTCTGGGGCCAACGTCCTGACTTTC
TRBV7-2	TRBD1	TRBJ1-6	few	CASSFDRGANNSPLHF	TGTGCCAGCAGCTTCGACAGGGGAGCGAATAATTCACCCCTCCACTTT
TRBV12-3/TRBV12-4	.	TRBJ2-5	.	CASSEPPGETQYF	TGTGCCAGCAGTGAACCTCCGGGGGAGACCCAGTACTTC
TRBV10-3	.	TRBJ2-3	.	CAISAGASDGTQYF	TGTGCCATCAGTGCAGGGGCTAGCGATGGGACGCAGTATTTT
TRBV11-2	.	TRBJ2-7	.	CASSLRRHPYEQYF	TGTGCCAGCAGCTTAAGGCGCCACCCCTACGAGCAGTACTTC
TRBV18	.	TRBJ1-5	.	CASSVSSNQPQHF	TGTGCCAGCTCAGTTAGTAGCAATCAGCCCCAGCATTTT
TRBV28	.	TRBJ2-1	few	CASSLRGYNNEQFF	TGTGCCAGCAGTCTCCGGGGGTACAACAATGAGCAGTTCTTC
TRBV19	.	TRBJ1-1	few	CASSQGRRNTEAFF	TGTGCCAGTAGTCAAGGACGTAGAAACACTGAAGCTTTCTTT
TRBV27	TRBD1	TRBJ1-1	.	CASSSRQGGATEAFF	TGTGCCAGCAGTTCCCGACAGGGAGGGGCGACTGAAGCTTTCTTT
TRBV20-1	.	TRBJ1-6	few	CSARGPHSVKAYNSPLHF	TGCAGTGCTAGGGGGCCCCATTCGGTTAAGGCCTATAATTCACCCCTCCACTTT
TRBV7-8	.	TRBJ2-3	few	CASSPGGSGTQYF	TGTGCCAGCAGCCCCGGGGGTTCTGGGACGCAGTATTTT
TRBV12-3/TRBV12-4	.	TRBJ2-3	.	CASRNLAEGVTDTQYF	TGTGCCAGCAGAAACCTAGCGGAGGGGGTCACAGATACGCAGTATTTT
TRBV29-1	TRBD1	TRBJ1-2	few	CSVEGAGGSGYTF	TGCAGCGTTGAAGGGGCAGGGGGTAGTGGCTACACCTTC
TRBV7-2	.	TRBJ2-7	.	CASSRSGGTYEQYF	TGTGCCAGCAGCCGCTCGGGCGGGACCTACGAGCAGTACTTC
TRBV7-2	.	TRBJ1-6	.	CASSLATGLRSSYNSPLHF	TGTGCCAGCAGCTTAGCGACGGGCTTGAGAAGCTCCTATAATTCACCCCTCCACTTT
TRBV3-1	.	TRBJ1-1	.	CASSSLGGTEAFF	TGTGCCAGCAGCTCTTTGGGAGGCACTGAAGCTTTCTTT
TRBV7-2	.	TRBJ1-1	.	CASSSGLPGVAFF	TGTGCCAGCAGCTCCGGACTCCCTGGAGTGGCTTTCTTT
TRBV14	TRBD2	TRBJ2-1	.	CASSPRVAGGYNEQFF	TGTGCCAGCAGCCCGCGGGTAGCGGGGGGTTACAATGAGCAGTTCTTC
TRBV7-2	.	TRBJ2-1	.	CASSFAWSSYNEQFF	TGTGCCAGCAGCTTTGCCTGGAGCTCCTACAATGAGCAGTTCTTC
TRBV30	TRBD2	TRBJ2-1	.	CAWSSGGRGEQFF	TGTGCCTGGTCTAGCGGTGGGCGGGGGGAGCAGTTCTTC
TRBV7-2	.	TRBJ1-1	few	CASSAFGGNTEAFF	TGTGCCAGCAGCGCCTTCGGTGGGAACACTGAAGCTTTCTTT
TRBV4-1	.	TRBJ1-2	.	CASSQYGRGYTF	TGCGCCAGCAGCCAGTACGGAAGGGGCTACACCTTC
TRBV11-2	.	TRBJ2-6	many	CASSLSGSGANVLTF	TGTGCCAGCAGCTTGTCGGGGTCCGGGGCCAACGTCCTGACTTTC
TRBV12-3/TRBV12-4	.	TRBJ2-4	.	CASSFAGGHQAVQYF	TGTGCCAGCAGTTTCGCCGGGGGTCATCAGGCCGTTCAGTACTTC